These T cell receptor beta chains were read from a single sample in a study of blood T cell repertoires in COVID-19. Clones were sequenced by immunoSEQ multiplex PCR, and TCRdb holds only the in-frame ones, with some missing. Seen here are about 87,000 clones, approximately 80% observed once, and the top ten hold 2% to 2.5%. Sequenced input: peripheral blood. The source is a woman aged 65 to 85 with acute or convalescent COVID-19. CDR3s include the opening cysteine and the closing phenylalanine or tryptophan. D genes are given only for firm matches. Rows give clone size only sometimes, using once, few, many, or a class for an expanded clone.

TRBV2,-,TRBJ2-5,-,CASSVRLTQETQYF,TGTGCCAGCAGTGTGAGGCTAACCCAAGAGACCCAGTACTTC
TRBV2,-,TRBJ2-2,-,CASTSSEGTGELFF,TGTGCCAGCACGTCTAGCGAAGGCACCGGGGAGCTGTTTTTT
TRBV30,-,TRBJ2-3,-,CARLSADTQYF,TGTGCCCGGTTATCCGCAGATACGCAGTATTTT
TRBV7-6,-,TRBJ1-2,-,CASSHSGVEGYTF,TGTGCCAGCAGCCACTCCGGGGTGGAGGGCTACACCTTC
TRBV30,-,TRBJ1-5,-,CAWSSSGDQPQHF,TGTGCCTGGAGTTCCTCAGGGGATCAGCCCCAGCATTTT
TRBV10-2,-,TRBJ2-3,-,CASIQGGRNTQYF,TGCGCCAGCATCCAGGGGGGCAGGAATACGCAGTATTTT
TRBV6-5,-,TRBJ1-3,TRBD1,CASMVRDRVYTIYF,TGTGCCAGCATGGTCCGGGACAGGGTATACACCATATATTTT
TRBV30,-,TRBJ1-4,TRBD1,CAWSLPTGTNEKLFF,TGTGCCTGGAGTCTCCCGACAGGGACTAATGAAAAACTGTTTTTT
TRBV2,once,TRBJ2-1,-,CASSHTTVLPVEQFF,TGTGCCAGCAGTCATACTACTGTGCTCCCGGTAGAGCAGTTCTTC
TRBV6-1,-,TRBJ1-2,-,CASSEQGTSQGYGYTF,TGTGCCAGCAGTGAGCAGGGGACGAGTCAGGGCTATGGCTACACCTTC
TRBV5-1,-,TRBJ1-6,-,CASSLGAETGSPLHF,TGCGCCAGCAGCTTGGGTGCGGAAACAGGATCACCCCTCCACTTT
TRBV19,-,TRBJ2-1,-,CASSIVGQDNEQFF,TGTGCCAGTAGTATCGTAGGTCAGGACAATGAGCAGTTCTTC
TRBV9,-,TRBJ2-5,-,CASSPVLGGGETQYF,TGTGCCAGCTCCCCGGTGTTGGGGGGAGGAGAGACCCAGTACTTC
TRBV19,few,TRBJ2-1,TRBD2,CASTQRGARNEQFF,TGTGCCAGTACTCAGCGGGGGGCCCGGAATGAGCAGTTCTTC
TRBV11-2,-,TRBJ2-7,-,CASSLRPGPYEQYF,TGTGCCAGCAGCTTACGGCCAGGGCCCTACGAGCAGTACTTC
TRBV3-1/TRBV3-2,-,TRBJ1-5,-,CASSQARDNQPQHF,TGTGCCAGCAGCCAAGCCAGGGACAATCAGCCCCAGCATTTT
TRBV28,once,TRBJ1-2,-,CASSYRRTLYTF,TGTGCCAGCAGTTATCGACGGACACTCTACACCTTC
TRBV4-1,-,TRBJ1-1,TRBD1,CASSQGGQGEAFF,TGCGCCAGCAGCCAAGGGGGACAGGGAGAAGCTTTCTTT
TRBV7-3,few,TRBJ2-2,-,CASSSANTGELFF,TGTGCCAGCAGCTCAGCGAACACCGGGGAGCTGTTTTTT
TRBV29-1,-,TRBJ2-2,-,CSVYGFHAGELFF,TGCAGCGTTTACGGGTTTCACGCCGGGGAGCTGTTTTTT
TRBV3-1/TRBV3-2,-,TRBJ2-2,-,CASSQVRAGELFF,TGTGCCAGCAGCCAAGTTCGGGCCGGGGAGCTGTTTTTT
TRBV18,once,TRBJ1-1,-,CASSPLIPGGHKTEAFF,TGTGCCAGCTCACCACTCATTCCGGGGGGGCATAAAACTGAAGCTTTCTTT
TRBV3-1/TRBV3-2,-,TRBJ2-5,TRBD2,CASSPGVSGEETQYF,TGTGCCAGCAGCCCTGGGGTTAGCGGGGAAGAGACCCAGTACTTC
TRBV7-3,-,TRBJ2-1,TRBD2,CASSLTSGNPNEQFF,TGTGCCAGCAGCTTGACTAGCGGGAATCCCAATGAGCAGTTCTTC